These 10 T cell receptor beta chains originate from one sample sequenced in a study of cytotoxic CD8 clonotypes in ibrutinib-treated CLL. Profiled with immunoSEQ multiplex PCR; TCRdb holds only in-frame clones, not every one. This table has roughly 36,000 clones, about 70% appearing once. The source was PBMCs, collected before ibrutinib treatment. The receptor set was obtained from a human donor with chronic lymphocytic leukemia.

The chain has TRBV4-1 and TRBJ2-7; D not resolved. The CDR3 length is 12 residues. The V gene's germline CDR1 is MGHRA and CDR2 YSYEKL. The germline V and J ends were trimmed by 4 bases and 6 bases, with 10 bases remaining between them. The CDR3 loop is CASSPEAGEQYF. As DNA, the CDR3 is TGCGCCAGCAGCCCCGAGGCAGGCGAGCAGTACTTC.

This clone appeared a single time. The CDR3 region is CASSFAEGEQYF. In nucleotides, the CDR3 is TGTGCCAGCAGCTTTGCGGAGGGCGAGCAGTACTTC. The V gene is TRBV7-8, the J gene TRBJ2-7, with D tentatively TRBD2 (6 bases). Germline V lookup: CDR1 SGHVS, CDR2 FQNEAQ. CDR3 length equals 12 residues. Trimming took 3 bases from V and 6 from J, leaving 9 bases between them.

CDR3 in amino acids: CASSQGQTNSPLHF. CDR3 nucleotide sequence: TGTGCCAGCAGTCAGGGACAGACCAATTCACCCCTCCACTTT. The chain has TRBV27 and TRBJ1-6; 7 nucleotides align to TRBD1. The CDR3 loop spans 14 amino acids. The trim removed 5 bases at V and 7 bases at J, leaving 5 bases unmatched. Germline V gene data show CDR1 as MNHEY and CDR2 as SMNVEV (reference sequence).

The chain has TRBV27 and TRBJ1-2; 9 nucleotides align to TRBD1. The CDR3 runs 15 residues. With V trimmed by 9 bases and J by 4 bases, 12 bases remained unmatched. Looked up from germline, CDR1 is MNHEY and CDR2 is SMNVEV (reference sequence). The CDR3 loop is CASHAQGALSYGYTF. CDR3 in DNA: TGTGCCAGTCATGCACAGGGGGCGCTTAGCTATGGCTACACCTTC.

V gene TRBV25-1 combines with J gene TRBJ2-2; D ambiguous. The CDR3 has 15 residues. The V end lost 1 base, the J end lost 2 bases, and 8 bases lay between the germline ends. Germline V gives CDR1 MGHDK, CDR2 SYGVNS. DNA of the CDR3: TGTGCCAGCAGTGAATCAGGCACCAACACCGGGGAGCTGTTTTTT. This gives the protein CASSESGTNTGELFF.

The rearrangement uses TRBV4-1 and TRBJ1-2; D might be TRBD1 (6 bases). Germline-derived CDR1 and CDR2 are MGHRA and YSYEKL. The CDR3 extends over 13 amino acids. Trimming left V 6 bases short and J 0 bases short, with 8 bases between. The CDR3 protein is CASRRQANYGYTF. For the CDR3, the DNA is TGCGCCAGCAGACGACAGGCTAACTATGGCTACACCTTC.

In this sample, this clone turned up once. The chain employs TRBV7-3 and TRBJ2-1, with D unclear. Deletions cut 0 bases from V and 7 bases from J, with 19 bases between. CDR1 is SGHTA, CDR2 FQGTGA, per germline. This CDR3 has 17 residues. For the CDR3, the DNA is TGTGCCAGCAGCTTAACGGCGCTAGGGTTCACGGGTAATGAGCAGTTCTTC. Translated: CASSLTALGFTGNEQFF. The variable domain in full, completed from reference TRBV7-3 and TRBJ2-1, reads GAGVSQTPSNKVTEKGKYVELRCDPISGHTALYWYRQSLGQGPEFLIYFQGTGAADDSGLPNDRFFAVRPEGSVSTLKIQRTERGDSAVYLCASSLTALGFTGNEQFFGPGTRLTVL.

This clone was observed a few times. This chain connects TRBV28 to TRBJ1-5; maybe TRBD1 (5 bases). Germline-derived CDR1 and CDR2 are MDHEN and SYDVKM. Trimming stripped 7 bases from V and 2 bases from J, with 9 bases between. The CDR3 contains 13 residues. The chain's CDR3 is CASKRDGNQPQHF. The CDR3 DNA follows: TGTGCCAGCAAGAGGGACGGCAATCAGCCCCAGCATTTT.

This rearrangement joins TRBV4-1 to TRBJ2-5, with 11 bases fitting TRBD2. After removal of 1 base from V and 4 bases from J, the junction contained 2 bases not matched to a gene. In germline, CDR1 is MGHRA, CDR2 YSYEKL. The CDR3 has 15 residues. For the CDR3, the DNA is TGCGCCAGCAGCCAAGGGCTAGCGGGGGGAGAGACCCAGTACTTC. Its translation: CASSQGLAGGETQYF.

This chain connects TRBV2 to TRBJ2-5; 7 bases match TRBD1. The V segment lost 5 bases and the J segment 1 base; nucleotides outside the gene matches: 7. Germline CDR1 and CDR2: SNHLY and FYNNEI. The CDR3 length is 15 residues. CDR3 region: CASSFAGTAQETQYF. CDR3 nucleotide sequence: TGTGCCAGCAGTTTTGCCGGGACAGCCCAAGAGACCCAGTACTTC.